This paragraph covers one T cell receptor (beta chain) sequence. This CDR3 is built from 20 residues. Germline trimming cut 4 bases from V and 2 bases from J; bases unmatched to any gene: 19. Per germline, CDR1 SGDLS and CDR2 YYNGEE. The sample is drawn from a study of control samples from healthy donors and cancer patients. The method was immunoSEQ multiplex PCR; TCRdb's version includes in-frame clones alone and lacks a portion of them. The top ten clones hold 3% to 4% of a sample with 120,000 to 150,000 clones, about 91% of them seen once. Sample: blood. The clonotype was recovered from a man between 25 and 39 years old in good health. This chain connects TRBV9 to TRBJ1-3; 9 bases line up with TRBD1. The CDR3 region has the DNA TGTGCCAGCAGCTCCCCAAAATCGGGACAGGGTGGAGGAGCTGGAAACACCATATATTTT. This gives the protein CASSSPKSGQGGGAGNTIYF. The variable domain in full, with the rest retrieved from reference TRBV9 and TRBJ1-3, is DSGVTQTPKHLITATGQRVTLRCSPRSGDLSVYWYQQSLDQGLQFLIQYYNGEERAKGNILERFSAQQFPDLHSELNLSSLELGDSALYFCASSSPKSGQGGGAGNTIYFGEGSWLTVV.